The sequence of this TCR beta chain was determined in a study of blood T cell repertoires in COVID-19. Overall study: COVID-19 samples, acute and convalescent, were from the United States, Italy and Spain.

Assay used: immunoSEQ multiplex PCR; TCRdb lists only in-frame clones, some missing. The table lists roughly 180,000 clones, about nine tenths of them singletons, with 2% to 2.5% in the top ten. The age range of participants was 18 to 89 years, with residence in roughly 25 US areas. All recovered Cohort 3 donors got two negative PCRs, got clearance, or saw symptom resolution. The CDR3 covers 17 residues. Germline values: CDR1 SGHTA, CDR2 FQGNSA. V lost 1 base, J lost 9 bases, and 13 bases stayed unmatched. The chain has TRBV7-2 and TRBJ2-2, with 8 bases lining up with TRBD2. Sequencing was carried out using PBMCs or T cells enriched from blood (not recorded which). The TCR was taken from a woman aged 25 to 39 who had recovered from COVID-19. The CDR3 region is CASSLDGGARILRELFF. The CDR3 nucleotides are TGTGCCAGCAGCTTAGACGGGGGGGCCAGGATCCTACGGGAGCTGTTTTTT.